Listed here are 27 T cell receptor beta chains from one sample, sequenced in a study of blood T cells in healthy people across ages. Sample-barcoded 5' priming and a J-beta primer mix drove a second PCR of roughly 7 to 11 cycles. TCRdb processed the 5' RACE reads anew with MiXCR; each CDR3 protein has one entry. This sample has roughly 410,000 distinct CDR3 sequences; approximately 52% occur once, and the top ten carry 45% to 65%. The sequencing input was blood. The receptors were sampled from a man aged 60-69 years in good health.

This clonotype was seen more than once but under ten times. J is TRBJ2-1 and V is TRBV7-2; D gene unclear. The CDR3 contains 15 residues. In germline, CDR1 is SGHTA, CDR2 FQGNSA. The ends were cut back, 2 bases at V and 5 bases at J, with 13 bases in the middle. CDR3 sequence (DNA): TGTGCCAGCAGCTTATTTTGGAGACTGAACAATGAGCAGTTCTTC. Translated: CASSLFWRLNNEQFF. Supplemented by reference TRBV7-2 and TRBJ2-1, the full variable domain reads GAGVSQSPSNKVTEKGKDVELRCDPISGHTALYWYRQSLGQGLEFLIYFQGNSAPDKSGLPSDRFSAERTGGSVSTLTIQRTQQEDSAVYLCASSLFWRLNNEQFFGPGTRLTVL.

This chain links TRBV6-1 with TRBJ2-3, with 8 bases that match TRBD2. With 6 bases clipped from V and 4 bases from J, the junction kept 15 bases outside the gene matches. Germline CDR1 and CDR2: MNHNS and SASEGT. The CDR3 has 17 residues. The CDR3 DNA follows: TGTGCCAGCAGACCAACCGCGGGAGGTTTTGTCGCAGATACGCAGTATTTT. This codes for CASRPTAGGFVADTQYF.

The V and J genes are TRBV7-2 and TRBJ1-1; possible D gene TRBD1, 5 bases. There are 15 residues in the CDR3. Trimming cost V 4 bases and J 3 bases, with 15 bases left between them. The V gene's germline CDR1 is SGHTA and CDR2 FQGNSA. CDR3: CASSSRGGRDTEAFF. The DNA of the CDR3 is TGTGCCAGCAGCTCCCGGGGGGGGAGGGACACTGAAGCTTTCTTT.

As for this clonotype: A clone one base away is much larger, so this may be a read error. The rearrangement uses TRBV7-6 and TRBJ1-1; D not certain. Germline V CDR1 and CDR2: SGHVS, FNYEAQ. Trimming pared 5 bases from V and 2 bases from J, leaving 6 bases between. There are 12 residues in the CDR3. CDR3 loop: CASSPYNTEAFF. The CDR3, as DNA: TGTGCCAGCAGCCCCTATAACACTGAAGCTTTCTTT.

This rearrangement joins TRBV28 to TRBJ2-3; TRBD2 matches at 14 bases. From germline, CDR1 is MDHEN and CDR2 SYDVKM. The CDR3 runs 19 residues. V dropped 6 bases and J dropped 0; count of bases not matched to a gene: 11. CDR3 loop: CASSQTSGRALGSTDTQYF. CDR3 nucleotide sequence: TGTGCCAGCAGCCAGACTAGCGGGAGGGCTCTGGGAAGCACAGATACGCAGTATTTT.

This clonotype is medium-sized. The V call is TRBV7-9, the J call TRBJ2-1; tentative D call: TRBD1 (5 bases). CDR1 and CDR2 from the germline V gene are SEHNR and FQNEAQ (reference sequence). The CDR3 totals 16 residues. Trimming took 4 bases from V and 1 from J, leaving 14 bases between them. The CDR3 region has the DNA TGTGCCAGCAGCTCTACAGGCACTTCTTCCTACAATGAGCAGTTCTTC. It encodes CASSSTGTSSYNEQFF.

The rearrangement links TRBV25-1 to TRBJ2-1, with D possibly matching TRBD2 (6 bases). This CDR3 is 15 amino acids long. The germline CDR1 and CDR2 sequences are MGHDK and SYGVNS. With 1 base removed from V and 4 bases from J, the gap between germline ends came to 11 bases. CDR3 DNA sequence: TGTGCCAGCAGTGAATCGGGGGTCTATTACAATGAGCAGTTCTTC. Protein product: CASSESGVYYNEQFF.

CDR3 sequence: CASSTRTSGGTDTQYF. The CDR3 DNA reads as TGTGCCAGCAGCACCCGGACTAGCGGGGGCACAGATACGCAGTATTTT. The chain links TRBV3-1 to TRBJ2-3, with 12 bases aligning to TRBD2. Per the germline V gene, CDR1 is LGHDT and CDR2 is YNNKEL (reference sequence). The V segment lost 5 bases and the J segment 1 base; nucleotides outside the gene matches: 4. This CDR3 region has 16 residues.

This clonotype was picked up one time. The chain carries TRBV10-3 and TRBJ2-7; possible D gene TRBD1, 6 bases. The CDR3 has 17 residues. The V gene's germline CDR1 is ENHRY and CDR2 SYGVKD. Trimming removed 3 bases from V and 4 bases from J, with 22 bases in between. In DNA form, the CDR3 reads TGTGCCATCAGTGATCTAAGGGGACATCAAAGAGGGTACGAGCAGTACTTC. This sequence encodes CAISDLRGHQRGYEQYF.

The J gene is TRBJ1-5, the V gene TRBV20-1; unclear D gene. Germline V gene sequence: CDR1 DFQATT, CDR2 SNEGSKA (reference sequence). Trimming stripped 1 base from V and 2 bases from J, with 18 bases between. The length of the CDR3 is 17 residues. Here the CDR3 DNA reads TGCAGTGCTAGAGGCGACTTCGGGCACGCGGGCAATCAGCCCCAGCATTTT. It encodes CSARGDFGHAGNQPQHF.

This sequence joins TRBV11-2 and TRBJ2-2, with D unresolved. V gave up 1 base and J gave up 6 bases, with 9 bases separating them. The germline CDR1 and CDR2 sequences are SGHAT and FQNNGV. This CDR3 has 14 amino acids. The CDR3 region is CASSLGRWAGELFF. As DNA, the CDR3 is TGTGCCAGCAGCTTAGGTCGCTGGGCCGGGGAGCTGTTTTTT.

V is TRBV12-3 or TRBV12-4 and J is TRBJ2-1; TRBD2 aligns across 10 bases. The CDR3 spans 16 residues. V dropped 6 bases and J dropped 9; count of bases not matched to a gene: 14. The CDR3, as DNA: TGTGCCAGCAGACATAACCTAGCGGGGGCGGGGGGTGAGCAGTTCTTC. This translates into CASRHNLAGAGGEQFF.

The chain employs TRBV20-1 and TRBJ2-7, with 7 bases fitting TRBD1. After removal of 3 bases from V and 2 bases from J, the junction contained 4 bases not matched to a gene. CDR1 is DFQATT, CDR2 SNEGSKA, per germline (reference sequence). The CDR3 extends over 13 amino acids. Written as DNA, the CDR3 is TGCAGTGCTAGGGCCGACAGGGCCTACGAGCAGTACTTC. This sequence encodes CSARADRAYEQYF.

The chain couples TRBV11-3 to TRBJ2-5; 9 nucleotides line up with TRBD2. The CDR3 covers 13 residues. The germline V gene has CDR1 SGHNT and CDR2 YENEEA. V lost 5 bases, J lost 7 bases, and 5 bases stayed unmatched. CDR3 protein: CASSMGLAMTQYF. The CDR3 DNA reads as TGTGCCAGCAGCATGGGACTAGCAATGACCCAGTACTTC.

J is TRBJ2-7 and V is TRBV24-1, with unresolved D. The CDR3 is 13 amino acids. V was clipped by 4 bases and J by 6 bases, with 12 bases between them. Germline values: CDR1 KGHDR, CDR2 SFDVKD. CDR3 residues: CATSDRTSGEQYF. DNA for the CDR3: TGTGCCACCAGTGACAGGACCTCCGGCGAGCAGTACTTC.

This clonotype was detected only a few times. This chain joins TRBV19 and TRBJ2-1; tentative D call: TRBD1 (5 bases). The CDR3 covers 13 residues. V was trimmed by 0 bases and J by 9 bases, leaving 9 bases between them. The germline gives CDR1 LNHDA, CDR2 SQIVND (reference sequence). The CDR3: CASSIDRTTEQFF. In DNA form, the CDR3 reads TGTGCCAGTAGTATAGATAGGACAACTGAGCAGTTCTTC.

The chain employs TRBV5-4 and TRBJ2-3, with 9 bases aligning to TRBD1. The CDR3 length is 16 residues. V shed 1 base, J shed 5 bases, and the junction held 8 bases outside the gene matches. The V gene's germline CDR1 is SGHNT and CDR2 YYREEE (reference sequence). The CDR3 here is CASSLLQGAVGDTQYF. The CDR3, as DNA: TGTGCCAGCAGCTTGTTACAGGGGGCAGTGGGAGATACGCAGTATTTT.

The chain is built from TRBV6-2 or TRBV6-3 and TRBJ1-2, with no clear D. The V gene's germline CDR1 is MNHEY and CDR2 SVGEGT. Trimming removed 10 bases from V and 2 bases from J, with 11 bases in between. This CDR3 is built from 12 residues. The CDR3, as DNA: TGTGCCACCATTTCAGGCAACTATGGCTACACCTTC. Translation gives CATISGNYGYTF.

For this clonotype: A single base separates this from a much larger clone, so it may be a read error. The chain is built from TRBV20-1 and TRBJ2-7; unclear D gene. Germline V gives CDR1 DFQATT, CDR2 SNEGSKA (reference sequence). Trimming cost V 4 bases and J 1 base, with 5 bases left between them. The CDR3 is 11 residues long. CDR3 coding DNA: TGCAGTGCTATAGGGTCCTACGAGCAGTACTTC. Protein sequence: CSAIGSYEQYF.

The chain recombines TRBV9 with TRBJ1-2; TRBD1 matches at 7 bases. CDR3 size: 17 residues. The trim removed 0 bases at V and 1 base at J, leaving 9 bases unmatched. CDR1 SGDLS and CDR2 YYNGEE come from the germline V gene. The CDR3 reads CASSVDDREDYNYGYTF. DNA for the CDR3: TGTGCCAGCAGCGTAGACGACAGGGAGGACTATAACTATGGCTACACCTTC.

The CDR3 region has the DNA TGTGCCAGCGGGCAGAGCTCCTACAATGAGCAGTTCTTC. Translating it yields CASGQSSYNEQFF. V gene TRBV7-9 combines with J gene TRBJ2-1; D is undetermined. Germline CDR1 and CDR2: SEHNR and FQNEAQ (reference sequence). The CDR3 consists of 13 residues. Trimming took 8 bases from V and 0 from J, leaving 8 bases between them.

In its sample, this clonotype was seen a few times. The CDR3: CSIQGSGGASTDTQYF. DNA of the CDR3: TGCAGTATACAGGGCAGCGGGGGGGCTAGCACAGATACGCAGTATTTT. The chain uses TRBV29-1 and TRBJ2-3; the match to TRBD2 covers 10 bases. Germline V gives CDR1 SQVTM, CDR2 ANQGSEA. The CDR3 has 16 residues.

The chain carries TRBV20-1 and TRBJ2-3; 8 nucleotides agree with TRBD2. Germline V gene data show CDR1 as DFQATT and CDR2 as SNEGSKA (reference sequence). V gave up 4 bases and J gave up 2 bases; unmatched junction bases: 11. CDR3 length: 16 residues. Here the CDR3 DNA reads TGCAGTGCTAAAGTATATCGGGAGGGCCTCACAGATACGCAGTATTTT. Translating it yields CSAKVYREGLTDTQYF.

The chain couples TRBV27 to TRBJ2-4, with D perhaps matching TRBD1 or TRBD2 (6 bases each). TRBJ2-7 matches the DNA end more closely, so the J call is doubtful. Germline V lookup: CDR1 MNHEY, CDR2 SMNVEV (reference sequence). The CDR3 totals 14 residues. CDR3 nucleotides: TGTGCCAGCAGTGCAACAGGGAGGTCGTACGAGCAGTACTTC. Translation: CASSATGRSYEQYF.

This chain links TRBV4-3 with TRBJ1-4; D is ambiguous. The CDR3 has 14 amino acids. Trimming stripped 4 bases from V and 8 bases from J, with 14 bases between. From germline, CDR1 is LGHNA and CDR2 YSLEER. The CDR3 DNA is TGCGCCAGCAGCCCCGGGCCCTACGGGGAAAAACTGTTTTTT. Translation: CASSPGPYGEKLFF.

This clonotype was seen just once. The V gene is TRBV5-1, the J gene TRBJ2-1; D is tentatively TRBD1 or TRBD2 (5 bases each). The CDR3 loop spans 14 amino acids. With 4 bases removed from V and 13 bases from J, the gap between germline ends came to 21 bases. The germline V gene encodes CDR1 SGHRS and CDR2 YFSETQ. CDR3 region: CASSLPDPGGEQFF. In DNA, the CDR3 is TGCGCCAGCAGCCTCCCGGACCCTGGGGGTGAACAGTTCTTC.

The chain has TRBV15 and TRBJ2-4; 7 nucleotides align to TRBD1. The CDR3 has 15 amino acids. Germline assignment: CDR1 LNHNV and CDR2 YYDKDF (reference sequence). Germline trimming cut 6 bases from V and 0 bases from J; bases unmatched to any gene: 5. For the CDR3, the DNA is TGTGCCACCAGAGAAGGGGGCTTAGCCAAAAACATTCAGTACTTC. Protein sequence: CATREGGLAKNIQYF. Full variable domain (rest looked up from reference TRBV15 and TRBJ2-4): DAMVIQNPRYQVTQFGKPVTLSCSQTLNHNVMYWYQQKSSQAPKLLFHYYDKDFNNEADTPDNFQSRRPNTSFCFLDIRSPGLGDTAMYLCATREGGLAKNIQYFGAGTRLSVL.